The present T cell receptor (beta chain) was sequenced within a study of CD8+ T cells in alopecia areata. Background on the study: Each of the treated patients was given oral tofacitinib, 5 to 10 mg twice daily, for moderate-to-severe alopecia areata.

This CDR3 region has 13 residues. Trimming took 11 bases from V and 9 from J; bases not matched to a gene: 13. Germline V CDR1 and CDR2: SGHTA, FQGNSA. Study-wide findings and caveats: Scalp clonality decreased significantly with tofacitinib, and so did expanded CD8+ clones among the top 100. Alphabeta T cells residing in normal skin are also sequenced in scalp samples.

cDNA prepared by RNA extraction and subsequent reverse transcription served as the template for sequencing. Repertoires were generated with immunoSEQ multiplex PCR, while TCRdb's copy carries only in-frame clones and drops some. The sample contains about 120,000 clones, around 56% of which appear only once. As for this clone: As yet, its antigen is unknown.

Treatment reported: oral pan-JAK inhibitor, 5-10 mg twice daily. V is TRBV7-2 and J is TRBJ2-1; 7 positions match TRBD2. The TCR was taken from a human donor with alopecia areata. This specimen was CD4+ T cells sorted from blood, taken at week 4, from a patient treated with tofacitinib. CDR3 loop: CASRRGTVSEQFF. CDR3 sequence (DNA): TGTGCCTCTAGGCGGGGGACCGTCAGTGAGCAGTTCTTC.